This T cell receptor (beta chain) was profiled in a study of CD8 T cells in Susac syndrome. For the study at large: Among sequenced Susac syndrome patients, 5 or 6 had active disease and eight or nine were in remission.

Fulfillment of recently defined diagnostic criteria for definite or probable disease was shown by the patients with Susac syndrome. CD8+ and CD4+ T cells were negatively isolated; TEMRA cells were FACS-enriched. Random hexamers were used to reverse transcribe about 0.5 to 1 ug of RNA. TCRdb redid the calling of the immunoSEQ multiplex PCR reads with MiXCR, one entry per CDR3 protein. The sample carries around 110,000 distinct CDR3 sequences, 85% to 95% recorded once. With V trimmed by 8 bases and J by 1 base, 5 bases remained unmatched. Germline lookup yields CDR1 MNHEY and CDR2 SVGAGI. The CDR3 runs 14 residues.

Sequenced material: CD8+ T cells from PBMCs. This clonotype originated in a human donor with Susac syndrome. The rearrangement links TRBV6-5 to TRBJ2-1; 7 bases agree with TRBD1. The DNA of the CDR3 is TGTGCCAGCTCCACAGGGGAATCCTACAATGAGCAGTTCTTC. Translated, it gives CASSTGESYNEQFF.